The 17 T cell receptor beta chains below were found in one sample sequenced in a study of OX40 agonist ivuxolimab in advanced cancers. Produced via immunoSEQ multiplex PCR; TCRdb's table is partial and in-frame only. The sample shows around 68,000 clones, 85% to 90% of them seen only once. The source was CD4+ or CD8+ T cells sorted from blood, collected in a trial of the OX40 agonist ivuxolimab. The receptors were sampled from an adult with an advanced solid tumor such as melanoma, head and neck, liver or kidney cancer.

CDR3 sequence reads: CATSSGEANVLTF. DNA of the CDR3: TGTGCCACCAGCTCAGGGGAGGCCAACGTCCTGACTTTC. The genes are TRBV15 and TRBJ2-6; D possibly corresponds to TRBD1 (6 bases). The CDR3 is 13 residues long. The V end lost 5 bases, the J end lost 6 bases, and 8 bases lay between the germline ends. Germline assignment: CDR1 LNHNV and CDR2 YYDKDF (reference sequence).

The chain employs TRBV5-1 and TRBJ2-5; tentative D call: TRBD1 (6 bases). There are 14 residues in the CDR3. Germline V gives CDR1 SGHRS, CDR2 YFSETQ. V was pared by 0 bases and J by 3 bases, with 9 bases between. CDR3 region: CASSLEQGKETQYF. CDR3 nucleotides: TGCGCCAGCAGCTTGGAACAGGGAAAAGAGACCCAGTACTTC.

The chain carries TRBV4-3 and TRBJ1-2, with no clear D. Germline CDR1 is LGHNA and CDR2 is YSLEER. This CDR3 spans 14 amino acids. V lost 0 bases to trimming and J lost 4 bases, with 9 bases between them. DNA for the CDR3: TGCGCCAGCAGCCAAGACGCAGGAGCCTATGGCTACACCTTC. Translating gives CASSQDAGAYGYTF.

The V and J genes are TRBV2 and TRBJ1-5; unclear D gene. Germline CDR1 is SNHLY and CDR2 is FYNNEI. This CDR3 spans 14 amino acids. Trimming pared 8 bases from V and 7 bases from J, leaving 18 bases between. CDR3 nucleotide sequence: TGTGCCAGCCGGATCGACGTTGCCGGGCAGCCCCAGCATTTT. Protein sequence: CASRIDVAGQPQHF.

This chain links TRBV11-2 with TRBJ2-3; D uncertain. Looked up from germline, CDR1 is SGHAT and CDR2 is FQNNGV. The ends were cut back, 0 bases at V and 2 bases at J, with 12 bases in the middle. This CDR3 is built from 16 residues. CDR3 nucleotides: TGTGCCAGCAGCTTAGATCTCGGAGATTACACAGATACGCAGTATTTT. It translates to CASSLDLGDYTDTQYF.

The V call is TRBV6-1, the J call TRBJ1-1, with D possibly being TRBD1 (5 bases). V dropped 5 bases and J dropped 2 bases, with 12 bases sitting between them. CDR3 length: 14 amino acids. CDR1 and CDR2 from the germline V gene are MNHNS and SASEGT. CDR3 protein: CASSWGEANTEAFF. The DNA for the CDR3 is TGTGCCAGCAGTTGGGGGGAGGCTAACACTGAAGCTTTCTTT.

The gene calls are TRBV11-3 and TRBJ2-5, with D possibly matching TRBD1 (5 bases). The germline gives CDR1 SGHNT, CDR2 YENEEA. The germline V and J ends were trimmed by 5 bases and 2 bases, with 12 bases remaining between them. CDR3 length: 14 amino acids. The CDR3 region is CASSRTRFQETQYF. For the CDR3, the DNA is TGTGCCAGCAGCCGGACAAGGTTTCAAGAGACCCAGTACTTC. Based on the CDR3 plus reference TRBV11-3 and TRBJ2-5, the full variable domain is EAGVVQSPRYKIIEKKQPVAFWCNPISGHNTLYWYLQNLGQGPELLIRYENEEAVDDSQLPKDRFSAERLKGVDSTLKIQPAELGDSAVYLCASSRTRFQETQYFGPGTRLLVL.

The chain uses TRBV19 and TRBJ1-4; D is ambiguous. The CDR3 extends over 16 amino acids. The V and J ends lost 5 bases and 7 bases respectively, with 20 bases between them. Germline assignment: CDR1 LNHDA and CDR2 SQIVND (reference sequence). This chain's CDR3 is CASSSKDGGRAEKLFF. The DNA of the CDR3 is TGTGCCAGTAGTTCCAAGGACGGAGGGCGGGCTGAAAAACTGTTTTTT.

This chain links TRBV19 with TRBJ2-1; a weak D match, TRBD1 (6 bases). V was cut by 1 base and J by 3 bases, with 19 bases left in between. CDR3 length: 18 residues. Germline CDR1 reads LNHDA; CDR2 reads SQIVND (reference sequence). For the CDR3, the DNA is TGTGCCAGTAGTATAGGAAGGTTGAGGACAGCCAGCTACAATGAGCAGTTCTTC. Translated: CASSIGRLRTASYNEQFF.

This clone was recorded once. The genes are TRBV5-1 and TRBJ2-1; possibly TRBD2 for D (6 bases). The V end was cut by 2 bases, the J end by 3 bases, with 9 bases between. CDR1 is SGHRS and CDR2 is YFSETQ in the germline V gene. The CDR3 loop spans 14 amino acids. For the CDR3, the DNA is TGCGCCAGCAGCTTCCGGGACTTCTACAATGAGCAGTTCTTC. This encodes CASSFRDFYNEQFF.

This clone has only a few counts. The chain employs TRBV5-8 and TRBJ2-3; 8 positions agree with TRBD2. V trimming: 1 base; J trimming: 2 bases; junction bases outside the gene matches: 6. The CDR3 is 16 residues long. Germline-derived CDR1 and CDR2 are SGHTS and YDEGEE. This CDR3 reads CASSLFAGGATDTQYF. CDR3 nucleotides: TGTGCCAGCAGCTTGTTTGCGGGGGGTGCCACAGATACGCAGTATTTT.

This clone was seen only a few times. DNA of the CDR3: TGTGCCAGAAGCCCCCAGGTAAGCTATGGCTACACCTTC. It encodes CARSPQVSYGYTF. The chain joins TRBV5-3 to TRBJ1-2; D gene ambiguous. TRBV5-3 is placed among ORFs of uncertain function. V gave up 4 bases and J gave up 4 bases, with 11 bases separating them. The CDR3 is 13 amino acids.

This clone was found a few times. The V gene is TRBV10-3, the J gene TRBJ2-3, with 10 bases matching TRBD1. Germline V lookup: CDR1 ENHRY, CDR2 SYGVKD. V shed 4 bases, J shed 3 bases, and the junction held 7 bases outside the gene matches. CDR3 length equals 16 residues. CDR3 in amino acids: CAISGLGQGVTDTQYF. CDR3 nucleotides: TGTGCCATCAGTGGTCTCGGACAGGGGGTAACAGATACGCAGTATTTT.

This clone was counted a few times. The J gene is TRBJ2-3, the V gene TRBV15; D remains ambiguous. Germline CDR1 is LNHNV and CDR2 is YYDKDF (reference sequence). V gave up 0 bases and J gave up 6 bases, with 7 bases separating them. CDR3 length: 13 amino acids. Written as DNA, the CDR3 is TGTGCCACCAGCAGAGATCCGGGCGATACGCAGTATTTT. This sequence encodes CATSRDPGDTQYF.

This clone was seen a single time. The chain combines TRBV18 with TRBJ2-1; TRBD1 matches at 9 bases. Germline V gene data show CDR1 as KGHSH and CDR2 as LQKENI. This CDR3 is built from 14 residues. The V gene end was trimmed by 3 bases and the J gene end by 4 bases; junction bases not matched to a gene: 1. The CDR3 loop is CASSPGTGYNEQFF. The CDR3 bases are TGTGCCAGCTCACCGGGGACAGGGTACAATGAGCAGTTCTTC.

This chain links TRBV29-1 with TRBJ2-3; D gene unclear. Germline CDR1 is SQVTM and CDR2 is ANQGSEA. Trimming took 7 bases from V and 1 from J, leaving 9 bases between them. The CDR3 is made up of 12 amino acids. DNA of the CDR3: TGCAGCGCCCATATGGGCACAGATACGCAGTATTTT. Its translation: CSAHMGTDTQYF.

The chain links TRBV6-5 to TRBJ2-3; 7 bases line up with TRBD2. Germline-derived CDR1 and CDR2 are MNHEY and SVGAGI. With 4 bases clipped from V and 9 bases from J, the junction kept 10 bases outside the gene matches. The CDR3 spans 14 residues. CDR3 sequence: CASSLTSHLGTQYF. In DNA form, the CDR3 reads TGTGCCAGCAGTTTGACTAGCCACCTTGGAACGCAGTATTTT.